The next 17 T cell receptor beta chains were all read from a single sample in a study of tumor and adjacent non-tumor tissue in lung cancer. A modified ARM-PCR protocol with three rounds of nested PCR amplified TCRbeta. TCRdb re-called the multiplex PCR reads with MiXCR, one entry per CDR3 protein. The data hold about 79,000 distinct CDR3 sequences, with 72% observed a single time. The template was RNA from unsorted bulk tissue. The sequencing sample was made of lung tumor tissue. The receptors were gathered from a middle-aged woman with non-small cell lung cancer.

The sample holds a few counts of this clonotype. The chain is built from TRBV7-9 and TRBJ1-5; perhaps TRBD1 as D (6 bases). This CDR3 has 15 amino acids. Germline V gene sequence: CDR1 SEHNR, CDR2 FQNEAQ (reference sequence). Trimming removed 5 bases from V and 5 bases from J, with 16 bases in between. The CDR3 coding sequence is TGTGCCAGCAGCCGGACAACAGGGTTGGATCAGCCCCAGCATTTT. Translation: CASSRTTGLDQPQHF.

In the case of this clonotype: An end of the junction differs from the germline gene, which may be a read error. The chain is built from TRBV4-1 and TRBJ2-5; 11 bases are shared with TRBD2. From germline, CDR1 is MGHRA and CDR2 YSYEKL. CDR3 length equals 14 residues. The CDR3 bases are TGCGCCAGCAGCCCAGGGACTAGCGGAGAGACCCATTACTTC. Translated: CASSPGTSGETHYF.

A note on this clonotype: A much more abundant neighbour one base away suggests this may be a read error. V usage is TRBV20-1 and J usage is TRBJ1-4, with D hard to call. Germline V gene lookup returns CDR1 DFQATT and CDR2 SNEGSKA (reference sequence). V was pared by 3 bases and J by 5 bases, with 16 bases between. The CDR3 is 15 amino acids. The CDR3 spells CSARAPGSRNEKLFF. The CDR3 bases are TGCAGTGCTAGGGCACCCGGGTCACGGAATGAAAAACTGTTTTTT.

Remarks on this clonotype: One end of the junction fails to match germline, which may point to a read error. The gene calls are TRBV11-1 and TRBJ2-7; 7 bases are shared with TRBD1. The CDR3 extends over 14 amino acids. Germline V lookup: CDR1 SGHAT, CDR2 FQDESV (reference sequence). CDR3 DNA: TGCGCCAGCGGCTTAGAGACAGGGACCTATGAGCAGTACTTC. Translation gives CASGLETGTYEQYF.

As regards this clonotype: A read error may be the cause here, since a much bigger clone is one base away. The V and J genes are TRBV29-1 and TRBJ1-5; D is possibly TRBD1 (6 bases). The CDR3 has 12 amino acids. V dropped 4 bases and J dropped 9 bases, with 13 bases sitting between them. CDR1 is SQVTM and CDR2 is ANQGSEA in the germline V gene. This chain's CDR3 is CSVASRRGPQHF. CDR3 sequence (DNA): TGCAGCGTTGCCAGCCGCAGGGGGCCCCAGCATTTT.

This clonotype has at least ten counts. The chain is built from TRBV28 and TRBJ2-2; D may be TRBD2 (7 bases). V gave up 8 bases and J gave up 2 bases, with 12 bases separating them. Germline-derived CDR1 and CDR2 are MDHEN and SYDVKM. This CDR3 is built from 14 residues. As DNA, the CDR3 is TGTGCCAGCCGGGGGGACAAAAACACCGGGGAGCTGTTTTTT. Translating gives CASRGDKNTGELFF.

CDR3 sequence: CASSYGEVGTQYF. As DNA, the CDR3 is TGTGCCAGCAGTTACGGGGAGGTAGGGACCCAGTACTTC. The rearrangement uses TRBV6-2 or TRBV6-3 and TRBJ2-5; TRBD2 is a possible D gene (6 bases). Germline V gene lookup returns CDR1 MNHEY and CDR2 SVGEGT. The length of the CDR3 is 13 residues. V shed 2 bases and J shed 7 bases, with 11 bases lying between them.

The chain carries TRBV6-1 and TRBJ1-4, with D hard to call. This CDR3 region has 15 residues. Germline CDR1 reads MNHNS; CDR2 reads SASEGT. The CDR3 bases are TGTACCTGCGGCGACCCGATAGGTGCTGGTGAAAAACTGTTTTTT. Translation: CTCGDPIGAGEKLFF.

Points on this clonotype: A much larger clone differs by one base, so this may be a read error. The V call is TRBV7-9, the J call TRBJ2-1; 10 bases are shared with TRBD2. This CDR3 has 16 amino acids. Germline-derived CDR1 and CDR2 are SEHNR and FQNEAQ (reference sequence). The CDR3 loop reads CAISLLLAGGINEQFF. The CDR3 nucleotides read TGTGCCATCAGCTTGCTTTTAGCGGGGGGAATCAATGAGCAGTTCTTC.

V is TRBV29-1 and J is TRBJ2-3; D is ambiguous. The CDR3 has 14 amino acids. From germline, CDR1 is SQVTM and CDR2 ANQGSEA. V shed 5 bases and J shed 2 bases, with 14 bases lying between them. As DNA, the CDR3 is TGCAGCGTTACAAAAATTAAGTTCACAGATACGCAGTATTTT. Its translation: CSVTKIKFTDTQYF.

This chain connects TRBV10-2 to TRBJ2-3, with D perhaps TRBD1 (6 bases). The V and J ends lost 3 bases and 3 bases respectively, with 19 bases between them. From germline, CDR1 is WSHSY and CDR2 SAAADI. There are 17 residues in the CDR3. The CDR3 here is CASSDRIVGAETDTQYF. In nucleotides, the CDR3 is TGCGCCAGCAGTGACCGGATCGTGGGGGCGGAGACAGATACGCAGTATTTT.

The gene calls are TRBV7-2 and TRBJ2-5; possibly TRBD1 for D (6 bases). This CDR3 has 15 amino acids. Germline lookup yields CDR1 SGHTA and CDR2 FQGNSA. Between the trimmed V and J ends, which lost 9 bases and 1 base, there was a span of 18 bases. CDR3 sequence: CASSQPRGLQETQYF. CDR3 coding DNA: TGTGCCAGTAGCCAACCCAGGGGTCTCCAAGAGACCCAGTACTTC.

This clonotype has just a few counts. A single base separates this from a much larger clone, so it may be a read error. CDR3 residues: CASSFMWDTSTDTQYF. The DNA of the CDR3 is TGTGCCAGCAGCTTCATGTGGGATACTAGCACAGATACGCAGTATTTT. The rearrangement uses TRBV7-9 and TRBJ2-3; no definite D call. Deletions cut 3 bases from V and 0 bases from J, with 13 bases between. CDR3 length equals 16 residues. The germline CDR1 and CDR2 sequences are SEHNR and FQNEAQ (reference sequence).

This chain joins TRBV4-1 and TRBJ2-7, with 7 bases that match TRBD1. The germline V gene encodes CDR1 MGHRA and CDR2 YSYEKL. V lost 0 bases and J lost 8; bases outside the gene matches: 13. There are 16 residues in the CDR3. The CDR3 region has the DNA TGCGCCAGCAGCCAAGACTGGATGACAGGGCGGTACCAGCAGTACTTC. It translates to CASSQDWMTGRYQQYF.

This clonotype was seen a single time. This chain joins TRBV7-9 and TRBJ1-1; 7 bases are a match to TRBD1. Looked up from germline, CDR1 is SEHNR and CDR2 is FQNEAQ (reference sequence). The CDR3 consists of 11 residues. CDR3 sequence reads: CVSSAGQEAFF. CDR3 nucleotide sequence: TGTGTCAGTAGCGCGGGACAGGAAGCTTTCTTT.

On this clonotype itself: One end of the junction does not line up with germline, which may come from a read error. This chain uses TRBV11-2 with TRBJ2-3; D gene unclear. Germline CDR1 is SGHAT and CDR2 is FQNNGV. This CDR3 spans 14 amino acids. The CDR3 region is CARSLVGCIDTQYF. CDR3 nucleotide sequence: TGTGCCAGGAGCTTAGTTGGGTGCATAGATACGCAGTATTTT. Filled out from reference TRBV11-2 and TRBJ2-3, the complete variable domain reads EAGVAQSPRYKIIEKRQSVAFWCNPISGHATLYWYQQILGQGPKLLIQFQNNGVVDDSQLPKDRFSAERLKGVDSTLKIQPAKLEDSAVYLCARSLVGCIDTQYFGPGTRLTVL.

The V and J genes are TRBV4-1 and TRBJ2-3, with TRBD2 matching 10 bases. Germline-derived CDR1 and CDR2 are MGHRA and YSYEKL. The CDR3 runs to 17 residues. CDR3 DNA sequence: TGCTCTAGCAGCCAAGGGTGGTTAGCGGGAGGAACTGATACGCAGTATTTT. Its translation is CSSSQGWLAGGTDTQYF.